Reported below is one T cell receptor (beta chain). The PCR ran on 60 Vbeta and 13 Jbeta primers. Assay: immunoSEQ multiplex PCR; the TCRdb copy retains only in-frame clones and omits some. This sample has approximately 150,000 clones; approximately 76% occur once, and the top ten carry over 1.1%. The data originate from a study of cytomegalovirus exposure and HLA in healthy donors. Material for sequencing was PBMCs. The clonotype was recovered from a man aged 55 to 69 in good health and CMV-seronegative.

CDR3 sequence (DNA): TGTGCCAGCAGCTTTGACAGTAACTACGAGCAGTACTTC. Protein product: CASSFDSNYEQYF. The chain is built from TRBV11-3 and TRBJ2-7; D possibly corresponds to TRBD1 (5 bases). The V gene lost 3 bases and the J gene lost 3 bases, with 9 bases spanning the gap. The CDR3 contains 13 residues. Germline CDR1 SGHNT, CDR2 YENEEA.